This TCR beta chain was identified in a study of technical replicates of blood from a few donors. The method was immunoSEQ multiplex PCR; TCRdb's version includes in-frame clones alone and lacks a portion of them. The sample consists of around 71,000 clones, roughly 90% of them appearing once. The source material was T cells isolated from PBMCs. This receptor was obtained from a human donor in good health.

CDR3 amino acids: CASSLTDRGLAEAFF. CDR3 coding DNA: TGTGCCAGCAGTTTAACGGACAGGGGGCTTGCTGAAGCTTTCTTT. The chain employs TRBV27 and TRBJ1-1; 11 bases fit TRBD1. The CDR3 covers 15 residues. Losses at the gene ends were 2 bases for V and 6 bases for J; bases not matched to a gene: 5. Germline V lookup: CDR1 MNHEY, CDR2 SMNVEV (reference sequence).